This note documents a single T cell receptor beta chain sequence. The source of the sample is a study of blood T cell repertoires in COVID-19. At the level of the study: Donors in the United States, Italy and Spain gave samples during acute or convalescent COVID-19. From T cells, B-cell-depleted T cells, or PBMCs came the material, which was cDNA or gDNA.

Original data processing: Estimates of nucleated cell counts were drawn from the amplification of reference gene primers. Measured with immunoSEQ multiplex PCR; TCRdb has only the in-frame clones, and not every one. V and J calls and clone size are as listed in that table; D and trimming were resolved from the DNA. Of 95,000 to 150,000 clones in the sample, around 88% are singletons; the top ten hold approximately 5.8%. The length of the CDR3 is 14 residues. V trimming: 2 bases; J trimming: 3 bases; junction bases outside the gene matches: 2. CDR1 and CDR2 from the germline V gene are MNHEY and SVGAGI.

Sequenced sample: peripheral blood. The TCR originated in a man older than 75 with active or convalescent COVID-19. This sequence joins TRBV6-5 and TRBJ2-7, with 9 bases that match TRBD2. In DNA form, the CDR3 reads TGTGCCAGCAGTTACGCGGGGGGGCTCTACGAGCAGTACTTC. This translates into CASSYAGGLYEQYF.